The rows below give T cell receptor beta chains drawn from one sample of a study of control samples from healthy donors and cancer patients. Libraries were prepared by immunoSEQ multiplex PCR; TCRdb keeps only in-frame clonotypes and omits some of them. Of roughly 98,000 clones in the sample, 85% to 95% are singletons; the top ten hold about 8.8%. Specimen: blood. The receptors here all came from a man between 18 and 29 years old in good health. The conserved cysteine and the conserved F or W are not part of the CDR3 here. A D gene is named only where the DNA matches it firmly.

D gene	V gene	J gene	CDR3 protein
TRBD1	TRBV19	TRBJ1-2	ASSSLDRGQGSYGYT
TRBD1	TRBV25-1	TRBJ1-1	ASSTKWGQGGPEAF
NA	TRBV6-5	TRBJ1-5	ASCQGFNQPQH
NA	TRBV5-1	TRBJ1-3	ASNQGTSSGNTIY
TRBD1	TRBV10-3	TRBJ1-6	AIRPTGEGESPLH
TRBD1	TRBV4-1	TRBJ2-3	ASSPRTGTLSTDTQY
TRBD1	TRBV7-6	TRBJ2-5	ASSSTGGKETQY
NA	TRBV6-2/TRBV6-3	TRBJ1-3	ASSPMGLRSGNTIY
NA	TRBV20-1	TRBJ2-5	SANEETQY
TRBD1	TRBV29-1	TRBJ1-4	SVAEDRPIEKLF
NA	TRBV5-1	TRBJ1-4	ASSLMGDNEKLF
TRBD1	TRBV7-8	TRBJ2-2	ASSSPRDRGEAGELF
TRBD1	TRBV5-6	TRBJ1-1	ASSLRDRNTEAF
TRBD2	TRBV27	TRBJ2-3	ASSLSGTSYTDTQY
TRBD1	TRBV29-1	TRBJ1-1	SVQGQGRTEAF
NA	TRBV6-5	TRBJ1-1	ASSYSGEGGTEAF